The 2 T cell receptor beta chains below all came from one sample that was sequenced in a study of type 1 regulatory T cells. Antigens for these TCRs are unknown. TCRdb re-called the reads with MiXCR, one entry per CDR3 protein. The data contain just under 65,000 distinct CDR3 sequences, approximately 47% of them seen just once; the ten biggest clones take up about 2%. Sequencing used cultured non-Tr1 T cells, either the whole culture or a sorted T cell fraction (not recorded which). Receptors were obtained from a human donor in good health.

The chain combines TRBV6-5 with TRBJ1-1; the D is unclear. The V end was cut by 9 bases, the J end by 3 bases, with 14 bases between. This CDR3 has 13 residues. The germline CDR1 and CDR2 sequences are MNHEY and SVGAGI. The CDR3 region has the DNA TGTGCCAGTGGGAGCAGGAGAGACACTGAAGCTTTCTTT. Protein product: CASGSRRDTEAFF.

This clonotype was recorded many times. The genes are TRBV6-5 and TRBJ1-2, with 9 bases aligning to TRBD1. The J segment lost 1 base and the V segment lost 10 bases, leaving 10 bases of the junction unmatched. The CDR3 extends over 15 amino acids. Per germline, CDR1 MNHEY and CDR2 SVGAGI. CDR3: CATLGQGTRNYGYTF. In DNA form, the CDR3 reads TGTGCCACCCTCGGACAGGGGACTCGTAACTATGGCTACACCTTC.